A single sample gave rise to the 18 T cell receptor beta chains below, sequenced in a study of chemoradiotherapy in HPV16-positive cancers. Profiled with immunoSEQ multiplex PCR; TCRdb holds only in-frame clones, not every one. The repertoire holds roughly 1,400 clones, with around 80% as singletons. The source material was tumor tissue, sampled from a patient who underwent chemoradiotherapy. Source of these receptors: a human donor with HPV-associated anogenital cancer.

The V call is TRBV6-5, the J call TRBJ1-4; a weak D match, TRBD1 (6 bases). From germline, CDR1 is MNHEY and CDR2 SVGAGI. V lost 7 bases and J 4 bases, leaving 16 bases between the germline ends. CDR3 length equals 15 residues. The CDR3 is CASTKGGGLNEKLFF. The CDR3 bases are TGTGCCAGCACCAAAGGGGGGGGGCTTAATGAAAAACTGTTTTTT.

The gene calls are TRBV30 and TRBJ2-5, with D perhaps TRBD2 (5 bases). This CDR3 region has 13 residues. The V gene's germline CDR1 is GTSNPN and CDR2 SVGIG (reference sequence). The V gene lost 2 bases and the J gene lost 4 bases, with 11 bases spanning the gap. The CDR3 here is CAWSIRTRETQYF. The CDR3 DNA reads TGTGCCTGGAGTATCAGGACTCGAGAGACCCAGTACTTC.

This clone was counted a few times. CDR3: CASSPNRQYEQYF. The CDR3 region has the DNA TGTGCCAGCTCACCAAACAGGCAGTACGAGCAGTACTTC. This chain uses TRBV18 with TRBJ2-7; possible D gene TRBD1, 5 bases. Germline V gene data show CDR1 as KGHSH and CDR2 as LQKENI. Trimming shortened V by 2 bases and J by 4 bases, and 9 bases separated the two germline ends. CDR3 length: 13 residues.

The V call is TRBV5-4, the J call TRBJ2-5, with D maybe TRBD2 (5 bases). The CDR3 spans 15 residues. V was pared by 3 bases and J by 5 bases, with 17 bases between. Germline CDR1 and CDR2: SGHNT and YYREEE (reference sequence). The CDR3 sequence: CASSSPVTGWETQYF. Here the CDR3 DNA reads TGTGCCAGCAGCTCGCCCGTCACGGGGTGGGAGACCCAGTACTTC.

The chain couples TRBV6-5 to TRBJ1-2; D ambiguous. CDR1 is MNHEY, CDR2 SVGAGI, per germline. The CDR3 runs to 13 residues. V dropped 5 bases and J dropped 4 bases, with 11 bases sitting between them. The CDR3 spells CASSKQEGYGYTF. In DNA, the CDR3 is TGTGCCAGCAGTAAGCAAGAAGGCTATGGCTACACCTTC.

J is TRBJ2-1 and V is TRBV19, with 9 bases matching TRBD1. Germline-derived CDR1 and CDR2 are LNHDA and SQIVND (reference sequence). The CDR3 is made up of 16 amino acids. Unmatched junction bases numbered 6, after V lost 5 bases and J lost 1 base. In DNA, the CDR3 is TGTGCCAGTAGTTGGTTGGGACAGGGATCCTACAATGAGCAGTTCTTC. It is translated as CASSWLGQGSYNEQFF.

This sequence joins TRBV11-2 and TRBJ1-5, with 8 bases fitting TRBD1. The length of the CDR3 is 14 residues. Trimming at V came to 5 bases and at J to 2 bases, leaving 2 bases not matched to a gene. Per the germline V gene, CDR1 is SGHAT and CDR2 is FQNNGV. The CDR3 DNA reads as TGTGCCAGCAGCCCGGGACAGGGCAATCAGCCCCAGCATTTT. Residues: CASSPGQGNQPQHF. Supplemented by reference TRBV11-2 and TRBJ1-5, the full variable domain reads EAGVAQSPRYKIIEKRQSVAFWCNPISGHATLYWYQQILGQGPKLLIQFQNNGVVDDSQLPKDRFSAERLKGVDSTLKIQPAKLEDSAVYLCASSPGQGNQPQHFGDGTRLSIL.

This clone came up once. The rearrangement joins TRBV14 to TRBJ2-3, with D possibly being TRBD2 (6 bases). The germline gives CDR1 SGHDN, CDR2 FVKESK. The CDR3 totals 13 residues. Trimming pared 1 base from V and 4 bases from J, leaving 6 bases between. The CDR3 is CASSQGEADTQYF. DNA for the CDR3: TGTGCCAGCAGCCAAGGGGAGGCAGATACGCAGTATTTT.

The genes are TRBV4-3 and TRBJ1-1, with D possibly matching TRBD1 (6 bases). Trimming removed 0 bases at V and 4 bases at J, with 15 bases between. The CDR3 runs to 16 residues. The germline gives CDR1 LGHNA, CDR2 YSLEER. The CDR3 DNA reads TGCGCCAGCAGCCAAGACGAGGGAGGGGGGGGCACTGAAGCTTTCTTT. It encodes CASSQDEGGGGTEAFF.

V gene TRBV5-5 combines with J gene TRBJ1-1; D uncertain. Germline values: CDR1 SGHKS, CDR2 YYEKEE (reference sequence). The CDR3 runs to 13 residues. V was clipped by 0 bases and J by 1 base, with 4 bases between them. This CDR3 reads CASSLVPNTEAFF. In DNA, the CDR3 is TGTGCCAGCAGCTTGGTGCCGAACACTGAAGCTTTCTTT. The variable domain in full, completed from reference TRBV5-5 and TRBJ1-1, reads DAGVTQSPTHLIKTRGQQVTLRCSPISGHKSVSWYQQVLGQGPQFIFQYYEKEERGRGNFPDRFSARQFPNYSSELNVNALLLGDSALYLCASSLVPNTEAFFGQGTRLTVV.

The chain couples TRBV10-2 to TRBJ2-2; TRBD1 aligns across 10 bases. This CDR3 comprises 14 residues. The trim removed 11 bases at V and 5 bases at J, leaving 8 bases unmatched. In germline, CDR1 is WSHSY, CDR2 SAAADI. CDR3 bases: TGCGCCGGCGGGACAGGGGAAGTGACCGGGGAGCTGTTTTTT. It codes for CAGGTGEVTGELFF.

The rearrangement links TRBV14 to TRBJ1-3; D remains unclear. The V and J ends lost 6 bases and 0 bases respectively, with 6 bases between them. This CDR3 spans 13 amino acids. CDR1 and CDR2 from the germline V gene are SGHDN and FVKESK. CDR3 region: CASRPYSGNTIYF. CDR3 DNA sequence: TGTGCCAGCAGACCCTACTCTGGAAACACCATATATTTT. Full variable domain (rest looked up from reference TRBV14 and TRBJ1-3): EAGVTQFPSHSVIEKGQTVTLRCDPISGHDNLYWYRRVMGKEIKFLLHFVKESKQDESGMPNNRFLAERTGGTYSTLKVQPAELEDSGVYFCASRPYSGNTIYFGEGSWLTVV.

The chain is built from TRBV5-6 and TRBJ2-7; D is ambiguous. V lost 4 bases to trimming and J lost 5 bases, with 22 bases between them. The CDR3 has 16 amino acids. Germline values: CDR1 SGHDT, CDR2 YYEEEE. The CDR3 spells CASSPWPPGDVNEQYF. CDR3 DNA sequence: TGTGCCAGCAGCCCCTGGCCGCCGGGTGACGTAAACGAGCAGTACTTC. Together with reference TRBV5-6 and TRBJ2-7, the CDR3 gives the full variable domain: DAGVTQSPTHLIKTRGQQVTLRCSPKSGHDTVSWYQQALGQGPQFIFQYYEEEERQRGNFPDRFSGHQFPNYSSELNVNALLLGDSALYLCASSPWPPGDVNEQYFGPGTRLTVT.

V is TRBV6-5 and J is TRBJ1-6; 8 bases map to TRBD1. Germline V lookup: CDR1 MNHEY, CDR2 SVGAGI. The CDR3 spans 14 residues. The ends lost 6 bases at V and 5 bases at J; junction bases unmatched: 3. CDR3 residues: CASSKTGDNSPLHF. CDR3 in DNA: TGTGCCAGCAGCAAGACAGGGGATAATTCACCCCTCCACTTT.

A remark on this clone: Germline is not matched at one junction end, which may reflect a read error. The CDR3 loop reads CASSVAGGPYNEQFF. In nucleotides, the CDR3 is TGTGCCAGCAGCGTAGCCGGGGGTCCGTACAATGAGCAGTTCTTC. The genes are TRBV7-9 and TRBJ2-1, with D possibly TRBD2 on 6 matching bases. This CDR3 has 15 residues. Germline V gene sequence: CDR1 SEHNR, CDR2 FQNEAQ (reference sequence).

This clone is a singleton in its sample. V usage is TRBV11-3 and J usage is TRBJ2-7; D assignment may be TRBD1 or TRBD2 (6 bases each). The CDR3 is 14 residues long. Germline V gene sequence: CDR1 SGHNT, CDR2 YENEEA. V lost 7 bases, J lost 1 base, and 14 bases lay in between. The CDR3 is CASTPGAESYEQYV. In DNA form, the CDR3 reads TGTGCCAGCACCCCGGGGGCCGAGTCCTACGAGCAGTACGTC.

The V gene is TRBV25-1, the J gene TRBJ2-7; D perhaps matches TRBD2 (6 bases). The CDR3 is 13 amino acids. CDR1 MGHDK and CDR2 SYGVNS come from the germline V gene. V dropped 5 bases and J dropped 5 bases, with 13 bases sitting between them. The CDR3 loop is CASSRRGPDEQYF. The CDR3 DNA reads as TGTGCCAGCAGTAGGAGGGGACCCGACGAGCAGTACTTC.

This sequence joins TRBV14 and TRBJ2-3; D uncertain. This CDR3 is built from 12 residues. Between the trimmed V and J ends, which lost 4 bases and 3 bases, there was a span of 5 bases. Germline lookup yields CDR1 SGHDN and CDR2 FVKESK. This CDR3 is CASSPATDTQYF. The CDR3 region has the DNA TGTGCCAGCAGCCCTGCTACAGATACGCAGTATTTT.